This TCR beta chain was profiled in a study of cytomegalovirus exposure and HLA in healthy donors. Study-wide results and caveats: Researchers reportedly found TCR beta sequences accurately predicted most subjects' HLA-A and HLA-B alleles.

This CDR3 is built from 16 residues. From germline, CDR1 is SNHLY and CDR2 FYNNEI. The J segment lost 3 bases and the V segment lost 8 bases, leaving 8 bases of the junction unmatched. 13 Jbeta primers and 60 Vbeta primers were used for the PCR. Libraries were prepared by immunoSEQ multiplex PCR; TCRdb keeps only in-frame clonotypes and omits some of them. The data hold roughly 180,000 clones, with roughly 82% observed a single time. About this clone: Its antigen is as yet unknown.

The chain uses TRBV2 and TRBJ2-5, with 14 bases aligning to TRBD2. Material for sequencing was PBMCs. This TCR derives from a girl aged 2-10 years in good health and CMV-seropositive. The CDR3 sequence: CASGGGLAGVKETQYF. CDR3 sequence (DNA): TGTGCCAGCGGGGGGGGACTAGCGGGAGTTAAAGAGACCCAGTACTTC.